This is a list of T cell receptor beta chains from one sample in a study of blood T cell repertoires in COVID-19. Assay: immunoSEQ multiplex PCR; the TCRdb copy retains only in-frame clones and omits some. The sample has under 350,000 clones; roughly 90% are singletons. Sequences were obtained from peripheral blood. All receptors come from a woman in her thirties with COVID-19, enrolled during active disease. Both conserved end residues are part of each CDR3. D genes are given only for firm matches. Only part of the rows carry a size: once, few, many, or a class if the clone is expanded.

D: NA
V: TRBV27
J: TRBJ2-3
size: NA
DNA: TGTGCCAGCACCCGGGGTGGCGATACGCAGTATTTT
CDR3: CASTRGGDTQYF

D: TRBD1
V: TRBV29-1
J: TRBJ2-4
size: NA
DNA: TGCAGCGTTGAAGATGACAGGGAGAACATTCAGTACTTC
CDR3: CSVEDDRENIQYF

D: NA
V: TRBV21-1
J: TRBJ1-5
size: once
DNA: TGTCCCACCTTCCGGGGGATCAATCAGCCCCAGCATTTT
CDR3: CPTFRGINQPQHF

D: NA
V: TRBV2
J: TRBJ2-2
size: NA
DNA: TGTGCCAGCAGTGCCGGGACAACGACATACCGGGAGCTGTTTTTT
CDR3: CASSAGTTTYRELFF

D: TRBD1
V: TRBV4-1
J: TRBJ2-5
size: NA
DNA: TGCGCCAGCAGCCTGGGACAGGGGCAAATAGAGACCCAGTACTTC
CDR3: CASSLGQGQIETQYF

D: TRBD1
V: TRBV6-5
J: TRBJ1-4
size: NA
DNA: TGTGCCAGCAGTTCCGGGACAGAGAGTGAAAAACTGTTTTTT
CDR3: CASSSGTESEKLFF

D: TRBD1
V: TRBV15
J: TRBJ1-4
size: NA
DNA: TGTGCCACCAGCCCTCGGACAGGGGAAGAAAAACTGTTTTTT
CDR3: CATSPRTGEEKLFF

D: NA
V: TRBV9
J: TRBJ1-4
size: NA
DNA: TGTGCCAGCAGTGCAGGGTGGGCTAATGAAAAACTGTTTTTT
CDR3: CASSAGWANEKLFF

D: TRBD2
V: TRBV4-1
J: TRBJ2-1
size: NA
DNA: TGCGCCAGCAGCCTAATTCCCGGGACTAGCGGCTACAATGAGCAGTTCTTC
CDR3: CASSLIPGTSGYNEQFF

D: TRBD2
V: TRBV5-1
J: TRBJ2-7
size: NA
DNA: TGCGCCAGCTCCCTAGGCGGGAGGAATGCCTACGAGCAGTACTTC
CDR3: CASSLGGRNAYEQYF

D: NA
V: TRBV5-1
J: TRBJ2-3
size: NA
DNA: TGCGCCAGCAGCTTGGAACCCGGGGGTTCAGATACGCAGTATTTT
CDR3: CASSLEPGGSDTQYF

D: NA
V: TRBV28
J: TRBJ2-5
size: NA
DNA: TGTGCCAGCAGTCTCGGAGGGGCCGAAGAGACCCAGTACTTC
CDR3: CASSLGGAEETQYF

D: TRBD1
V: TRBV7-2
J: TRBJ1-5
size: NA
DNA: TGTGCCAGCAGCTTAGCGCCCGGACAGGGGGCGTTCAATCAGCCCCAGCATTTT
CDR3: CASSLAPGQGAFNQPQHF

D: NA
V: TRBV30
J: TRBJ1-4
size: NA
DNA: TGTGCCTGGAGCCCAGTTGCAACTAATGAAAAACTGTTTTTT
CDR3: CAWSPVATNEKLFF

D: NA
V: TRBV12-3/TRBV12-4
J: TRBJ1-4
size: once
DNA: TGTGCCAGCAGTTTCCGTGTATCCGAAAAACTGTTTTTT
CDR3: CASSFRVSEKLFF

D: TRBD2
V: TRBV5-1
J: TRBJ2-1
size: NA
DNA: TGCGCCAGCAGCTTACTCCCAGGGACTAGCGGCAATGAGCAGTTCTTC
CDR3: CASSLLPGTSGNEQFF

D: NA
V: TRBV2
J: TRBJ1-3
size: NA
DNA: TGTGCCAGCAGGGAGGATTCTGGAAACACCATATATTTT
CDR3: CASREDSGNTIYF

D: NA
V: TRBV6-5
J: TRBJ1-1
size: NA
DNA: TGTGCCAGCAACCGGCAGGCCGCCACTGAAGCTTTCTTT
CDR3: CASNRQAATEAFF

D: NA
V: TRBV24-1
J: TRBJ2-2
size: many
DNA: TGTGCCACCAGTGATTTGCCCCCAGAGAACACCGGGGAGCTGTTTTTT
CDR3: CATSDLPPENTGELFF

D: NA
V: TRBV29-1
J: TRBJ2-7
size: NA
DNA: TGCAGCGTTGAATTAGCTAGCGCGCTGACCTACGAGCAGTACTTC
CDR3: CSVELASALTYEQYF

D: TRBD1
V: TRBV4-1
J: TRBJ1-3
size: few
DNA: TGCGCCAGCCGCGGACAGGCCTCTGGAAACACCATATATTTT
CDR3: CASRGQASGNTIYF

D: TRBD1
V: TRBV27
J: TRBJ1-6
size: NA
DNA: TGTGCCAGCAACCCCGGGACAGCGAATTCACCCCTCCACTTT
CDR3: CASNPGTANSPLHF